One and the same sample provided the 10 T cell receptor beta chains below, sequenced in a study of T cells after posttransplantation cyclophosphamide. Busulfan-fludarabine conditioning, marrow transplant, and cyclophosphamide on days +3 and +4 were administered. The repertoire was sequenced with immunoSEQ multiplex PCR; TCRdb's copy has only in-frame clones and lacks some. Of some 2,200 clones listed, over 55% are singletons. Sequenced material: PBMCs, taken 34 days after a stem cell transplant with posttransplant cyclophosphamide. The source of these receptors is a male patient aged 45-60 years who received an allogeneic stem cell transplant from a related donor and was CMV-positive. These T cells may partly come from the graft donor.

The chain has TRBV7-9 and TRBJ2-3; no firm D call. This CDR3 is 12 amino acids long. V was trimmed by 5 bases and J by 4 bases, leaving 7 bases between them. Germline V gene lookup returns CDR1 SEHNR and CDR2 FQNEAQ (reference sequence). In DNA form, the CDR3 reads TGTGCCAGCAGCCTACCCCCAGATACGCAGTATTTT. Amino acids: CASSLPPDTQYF.

This rearrangement joins TRBV14 to TRBJ2-1; 10 bases line up with TRBD2. Germline V gene data show CDR1 as SGHDN and CDR2 as FVKESK. With 0 bases clipped from V and 4 bases from J, the junction kept 3 bases outside the gene matches. The CDR3 totals 16 residues. As DNA, the CDR3 is TGTGCCAGCAGCCAAGATTTGGGACTAGCGTACAATGAGCAGTTCTTC. Encoded protein: CASSQDLGLAYNEQFF.

This chain uses TRBV2 with TRBJ1-1, with no clear D. Germline V gene data show CDR1 as SNHLY and CDR2 as FYNNEI. V lost 6 bases and J 2 bases, leaving 13 bases between the germline ends. This CDR3 contains 14 residues. DNA for the CDR3: TGTGCCAGCAGCCCCCTCAGAACCAACACTGAAGCTTTCTTT. Its protein is CASSPLRTNTEAFF.

The rearrangement uses TRBV6-1 and TRBJ2-7, with TRBD1 matching 8 bases. In germline, CDR1 is MNHNS, CDR2 SASEGT. Unmatched junction bases numbered 4, after V lost 6 bases and J lost 0 bases. The CDR3 has 14 residues. Written as DNA, the CDR3 is TGTGCCAGCAGAATCGGGACAGGCTCCTACGAGCAGTACTTC. Translation: CASRIGTGSYEQYF.

This clone was seen a handful of times. The rearrangement joins TRBV9 to TRBJ2-3; D remains unclear. V lost 2 bases and J 3 bases, leaving 16 bases between the germline ends. The germline CDR1 and CDR2 sequences are SGDLS and YYNGEE. The length of the CDR3 is 16 residues. CDR3 bases: TGTGCCAGCAGCGTGACGGGTGGCGGCGGAACAGATACGCAGTATTTT. It specifies CASSVTGGGGTDTQYF.

A few counts support this clone. The chain employs TRBV19 and TRBJ1-1; a weak D match, TRBD1 (6 bases). The ends were cut back, 3 bases at V and 5 bases at J, with 10 bases in the middle. This CDR3 has 13 amino acids. The germline gives CDR1 LNHDA, CDR2 SQIVND (reference sequence). The CDR3 nucleotides read TGTGCCAGTAGTATGAAGGGGGTAACTGAAGCTTTCTTT. It encodes CASSMKGVTEAFF.

In DNA, the CDR3 is TGTGCCAGCAGTACTTTTGGGACAGGGTACGAGCAGTACTTC. This gives the protein CASSTFGTGYEQYF. This sequence joins TRBV7-2 and TRBJ2-7, with 9 bases aligning to TRBD1. V trimming: 6 bases; J trimming: 4 bases; junction bases outside the gene matches: 7. CDR1 is SGHTA, CDR2 FQGNSA, per germline. This CDR3 contains 14 residues. Using reference TRBV7-2 and TRBJ2-7 for the parts outside the CDR3, the full variable domain is GAGVSQSPSNKVTEKGKDVELRCDPISGHTALYWYRQSLGQGLEFLIYFQGNSAPDKSGLPSDRFSAERTGGSVSTLTIQRTQQEDSAVYLCASSTFGTGYEQYFGPGTRLTVT.

This clone was counted a few times. V gene TRBV18 combines with J gene TRBJ2-6; a weak D match, TRBD1 (6 bases). From germline, CDR1 is KGHSH and CDR2 LQKENI. V was trimmed by 3 bases and J by 0 bases, leaving 12 bases between them. This CDR3 is built from 17 residues. CDR3 bases: TGTGCCAGCTCACCCCCGGGACAAAGCTCTGGGGCCAACGTCCTGACTTTC. Amino acid sequence: CASSPPGQSSGANVLTF.

The chain carries TRBV6-6 and TRBJ2-1, with 11 positions matching TRBD2. CDR3 length: 16 amino acids. The V gene's germline CDR1 is MNHNY and CDR2 SVGAGI (reference sequence). The ends lost 6 bases at V and 1 base at J; junction bases unmatched: 5. This CDR3 reads CASRVSGGASYNEQFF. The CDR3 DNA sequence: TGTGCCAGCAGAGTTAGCGGGGGGGCGTCCTACAATGAGCAGTTCTTC.

The rearrangement joins TRBV7-2 to TRBJ1-2; 7 bases map to TRBD1. The CDR3 sequence is 12 residues long. Germline V gene lookup returns CDR1 SGHTA and CDR2 FQGNSA. V shed 4 bases and J 9 bases; nucleotides not matched to a gene: 5. CDR3 coding DNA: TGTGCCAGCAGCTCACGACAGGGCCGCTACACCTTC. The encoded protein is CASSSRQGRYTF.